This T cell receptor (beta chain) was identified in a study of shared clonotypes between healthy human individuals. Study details: Donor ages ranged 18 to 49 years: a couple of women, a few men. Each donor's CD8 memory used one plate, CD8 naive two, each CD4 subset three. Study-level findings and limits: Approximately 5% of naive CD4 clonotypes were shared across several donors.

V dropped 3 bases and J dropped 4 bases, with 8 bases sitting between them. Per germline, CDR1 SEHNR and CDR2 FQNEAQ (reference sequence). The CDR3 extends over 13 amino acids. At deep level, the assay was performed. Data came from immunoSEQ multiplex PCR; TCRdb stores just in-frame clones and leaves some out. The sample shows about 2.4 million clones, about 92% of them seen only once. Concerning this clone itself: Its specificity is not known. The same CDR3 is also encoded by other DNA sequences in this sample.

The source of this sequence is a man younger than 35 in good health. V gene TRBV7-9 combines with J gene TRBJ2-3, with D possibly being TRBD2 (5 bases). The sequenced material came from naive CD4+ T cells sorted from blood. Subset reported: CD45RA+ positively selected. CDR3 DNA: TGTGCCAGCAGCTTGGGCGGGTCAGATACGCAGTATTTT. Its protein product is CASSLGGSDTQYF. The full variable domain, in which reference TRBV7-9 and TRBJ2-3 provide the parts outside the CDR3, is DTGVSQNPRHKITKRGQNVTFRCDPISEHNRLYWYRQTLGQGPEFLTYFQNEAQLEKSRLLSDRFSAERPKGSFSTLEIQRTEQGDSAMYLCASSLGGSDTQYFGPGTRLTVL.